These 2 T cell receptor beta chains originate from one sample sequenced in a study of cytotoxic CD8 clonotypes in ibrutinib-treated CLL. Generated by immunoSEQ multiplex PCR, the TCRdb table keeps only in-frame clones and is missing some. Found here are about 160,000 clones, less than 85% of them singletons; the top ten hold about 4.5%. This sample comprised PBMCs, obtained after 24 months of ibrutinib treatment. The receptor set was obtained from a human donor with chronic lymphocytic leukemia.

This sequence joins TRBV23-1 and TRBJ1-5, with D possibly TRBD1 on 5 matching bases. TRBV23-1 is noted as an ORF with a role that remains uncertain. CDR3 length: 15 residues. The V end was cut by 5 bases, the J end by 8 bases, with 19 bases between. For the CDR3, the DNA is TGCGCCAGCAGTGGTCAGGGATGGGGTCGGGAGCCCCAGCATTTT. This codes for CASSGQGWGREPQHF.

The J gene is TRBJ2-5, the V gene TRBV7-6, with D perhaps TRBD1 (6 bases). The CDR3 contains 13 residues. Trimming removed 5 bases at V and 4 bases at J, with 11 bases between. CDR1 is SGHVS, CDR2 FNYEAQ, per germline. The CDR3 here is CASSLDRPETQYF. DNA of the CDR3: TGTGCCAGCAGCCTCGACAGGCCAGAGACCCAGTACTTC.